These T cell receptor beta chains were read from a single sample in a study of CD8+CD57+ T cells in acquired aplastic anemia. From the reads, TCRdb called clonotypes with MiXCR, one entry per CDR3 protein. Found here are about 120,000 distinct CDR3 sequences, 50% to 60% of them singletons; the top ten hold 25% to 30%. The sequenced sample consisted of sorted CD4+, CD8+, or CD8+CD57+ T cells (not recorded which) from PBMCs. These receptors originate from a human donor with aplastic anemia. Each CDR3 is given with its conserved first and last residue. The D gene is left open where the match is weak. Some rows mark clone size as missing; the rest say once, few, many or name a class of expanded clone.

clone_size: .; d_call: TRBD2; j_call: TRBJ2-1; v_call: TRBV20-1; cdr3_nt: TGCAGTGCAAGGACTAGCGGGGACTACAATGAGCAGTTCTTC; cdr3_aa: CSARTSGDYNEQFF
clone_size: once; d_call: TRBD1; j_call: TRBJ2-7; v_call: TRBV29-1; cdr3_nt: TGCAGCGTTGAACAGCAGGGGGCCTACGAGCAGTACTTC; cdr3_aa: CSVEQQGAYEQYF
clone_size: many; d_call: .; j_call: TRBJ2-3; v_call: TRBV20-1; cdr3_nt: TGCAGTGCTAGCCCCCTGAGGATGGGTCCGGAGATCACAGATACGCAGTATTTT; cdr3_aa: CSASPLRMGPEITDTQYF
clone_size: .; d_call: TRBD1; j_call: TRBJ1-6; v_call: TRBV7-9; cdr3_nt: TGTGCCAGCAGCACGGGACAGGGGACCTATTCACCCCTCCACTTT; cdr3_aa: CASSTGQGTYSPLHF
clone_size: .; d_call: .; j_call: TRBJ1-6; v_call: TRBV15; cdr3_nt: TGTGCCACCAGCAGAGGACAAGGCGGACCCCTCCACTTT; cdr3_aa: CATSRGQGGPLHF
clone_size: many; d_call: .; j_call: TRBJ2-1; v_call: TRBV19; cdr3_nt: TGTGCCAGTAGTATTAACAATGAGCAGTTCTTC; cdr3_aa: CASSINNEQFF
clone_size: many; d_call: .; j_call: TRBJ1-2; v_call: TRBV12-3/TRBV12-4; cdr3_nt: TGTGCCAGCAGTTTAGGAGCCTCCCTGCGGTCTGGCTACACCTTC; cdr3_aa: CASSLGASLRSGYTF
clone_size: .; d_call: .; j_call: TRBJ1-1; v_call: TRBV10-3; cdr3_nt: TGTGCCATCAGTGGAGGGATGAACACTGAAGCTTTCTTT; cdr3_aa: CAISGGMNTEAFF
clone_size: many; d_call: TRBD1; j_call: TRBJ2-7; v_call: TRBV9; cdr3_nt: TGTGCCAGCAGCGTAGGGCAGGGGGACGAGCAGTACTTC; cdr3_aa: CASSVGQGDEQYF
clone_size: .; d_call: .; j_call: TRBJ2-1; v_call: TRBV29-1; cdr3_nt: TGCAGCACCGATGAGCAGTTCTTC; cdr3_aa: CSTDEQFF
clone_size: many; d_call: TRBD1; j_call: TRBJ2-7; v_call: TRBV14; cdr3_nt: TGTGCCAGCAGCCCCCGGACAGGGAAATACTACGAGCAGTACTTC; cdr3_aa: CASSPRTGKYYEQYF
clone_size: .; d_call: TRBD1; j_call: TRBJ1-6; v_call: TRBV6-1; cdr3_nt: TGTGCCAGCAAAAGACAGGGTATTAATTCACCCCTCCACTTT; cdr3_aa: CASKRQGINSPLHF
clone_size: .; d_call: .; j_call: TRBJ1-2; v_call: TRBV2; cdr3_nt: TGTGCCAGCAGTGAACTCTGGACTTATGGCTACACCTTC; cdr3_aa: CASSELWTYGYTF
clone_size: .; d_call: .; j_call: TRBJ2-6; v_call: TRBV19; cdr3_nt: TGTGCCAGTAGGATGCGGTCTGGGGCCAACGTCCTGACTTTC; cdr3_aa: CASRMRSGANVLTF
clone_size: .; d_call: .; j_call: TRBJ2-5; v_call: TRBV25-1; cdr3_nt: TGTGCCAGCAGTGAGGCCGGGCAAGAGACCCAGTACTTC; cdr3_aa: CASSEAGQETQYF
clone_size: few; d_call: TRBD2; j_call: TRBJ2-3; v_call: TRBV25-1; cdr3_nt: TGTGCCAGCGGCCTACAGCGCTCTAGCGGGAGGGCAGATACGCAGTATTTT; cdr3_aa: CASGLQRSSGRADTQYF
clone_size: .; d_call: .; j_call: TRBJ1-2; v_call: TRBV9; cdr3_nt: TGTGCCAGCAGCGGGCTGGGAGGGATGTACACCTTC; cdr3_aa: CASSGLGGMYTF
clone_size: few; d_call: .; j_call: TRBJ1-2; v_call: TRBV14; cdr3_nt: TGTGCCAGCAGCCAATTAAGCGGCTACACCTTC; cdr3_aa: CASSQLSGYTF
clone_size: few; d_call: .; j_call: TRBJ2-3; v_call: TRBV24-1; cdr3_nt: TGTGCCACCAGTGGTAATGGAGGGAGCACAGATACGCAGTATTTT; cdr3_aa: CATSGNGGSTDTQYF
clone_size: .; d_call: .; j_call: TRBJ2-3; v_call: TRBV19; cdr3_nt: TGTGCCAGTAGTCTCATCGGACAGCTCACAGATACGCAGTATTTT; cdr3_aa: CASSLIGQLTDTQYF
clone_size: .; d_call: .; j_call: TRBJ2-7; v_call: TRBV7-8; cdr3_nt: TGTGCCAGCAGCTTAAGCAACGAGCAGTACTTC; cdr3_aa: CASSLSNEQYF
clone_size: once; d_call: TRBD1; j_call: TRBJ2-7; v_call: TRBV20-1; cdr3_nt: TGCAGTGCTGCTATACAGGGGGCCCAACGGTCGGAGCAGTACTTC; cdr3_aa: CSAAIQGAQRSEQYF
clone_size: .; d_call: .; j_call: TRBJ2-5; v_call: TRBV19; cdr3_nt: TGTGCCAGTAGTACCCGACGGGAGACCCAGTACTTC; cdr3_aa: CASSTRRETQYF
clone_size: .; d_call: TRBD1; j_call: TRBJ1-2; v_call: TRBV10-1; cdr3_nt: TGCGCCAGCAGTACACCGACAGGGGCCCACACCTTC; cdr3_aa: CASSTPTGAHTF
clone_size: many; d_call: TRBD1; j_call: TRBJ2-5; v_call: TRBV7-9; cdr3_nt: TGTGCCAGCGGCGTGGGACAGCAAGAGACCCAGTACTTC; cdr3_aa: CASGVGQQETQYF
clone_size: few; d_call: .; j_call: TRBJ2-7; v_call: TRBV7-2; cdr3_nt: TGTGCCAGCAGCCTCCAGAACGAGCAGTACTTC; cdr3_aa: CASSLQNEQYF
clone_size: .; d_call: .; j_call: TRBJ2-2; v_call: TRBV12-3/TRBV12-4; cdr3_nt: TGTGCCAGCTGGGGTAGCGGGGAGCTGTTTTTT; cdr3_aa: CASWGSGELFF
clone_size: .; d_call: .; j_call: TRBJ2-1; v_call: TRBV9; cdr3_nt: TGTGCCAGCAGCTTGCGGAGTTCCAACAATGAGCAGTTCTTC; cdr3_aa: CASSLRSSNNEQFF
clone_size: .; d_call: .; j_call: TRBJ2-1; v_call: TRBV5-6; cdr3_nt: TGTGCCAGCAGCTTGGGAGGGCGGATCGACTCCTACAATGAGCAGTTCTTC; cdr3_aa: CASSLGGRIDSYNEQFF
clone_size: once; d_call: .; j_call: TRBJ1-2; v_call: TRBV24-1; cdr3_nt: TGTGCCACCAGTGAAGGAAGTCCACGCGGCTACACCTTC; cdr3_aa: CATSEGSPRGYTF
clone_size: .; d_call: TRBD2; j_call: TRBJ2-7; v_call: TRBV3-1; cdr3_nt: TGTGCCAGCAGCCAAGACGGCGCTGGGGGGGGGAACTACGAGCAGTACTTC; cdr3_aa: CASSQDGAGGGNYEQYF
clone_size: .; d_call: .; j_call: TRBJ1-5; v_call: TRBV14; cdr3_nt: TGTGCCAGCAGCCAAGGACCTTTGCAGCCCCAGCATTTT; cdr3_aa: CASSQGPLQPQHF
clone_size: .; d_call: .; j_call: TRBJ1-1; v_call: TRBV7-9; cdr3_nt: TGTGCCAGCAGCCACCGGACTGAAGCTTTCTTT; cdr3_aa: CASSHRTEAFF
clone_size: .; d_call: .; j_call: TRBJ2-1; v_call: TRBV11-1; cdr3_nt: TGTGCCAGCAGCTATGCAGTTAGCTCCTACAATGAGCAGTTCTTC; cdr3_aa: CASSYAVSSYNEQFF
clone_size: many; d_call: .; j_call: TRBJ2-7; v_call: TRBV19; cdr3_nt: TGTGCCAGTAGTTCTGGTTATACCTACGAGCAGTACTTC; cdr3_aa: CASSSGYTYEQYF
clone_size: once; d_call: .; j_call: TRBJ2-5; v_call: TRBV20-1; cdr3_nt: TGCAGTGCTCGAAGCGGGTCAGGGGGGCCGCGAGAGACCCAGTACTTC; cdr3_aa: CSARSGSGGPRETQYF
clone_size: .; d_call: .; j_call: TRBJ2-7; v_call: TRBV2; cdr3_nt: TGTGCCAGCAGTGTTATGGTCCACGAGCGGTACTTC; cdr3_aa: CASSVMVHERYF
clone_size: many; d_call: TRBD1; j_call: TRBJ1-6; v_call: TRBV19; cdr3_nt: TGTGCCAGCGCGGACAGGTATAGCGAGCCCCTCCACTTT; cdr3_aa: CASADRYSEPLHF
clone_size: many; d_call: .; j_call: TRBJ1-1; v_call: TRBV4-1; cdr3_nt: TGCGCCAGCAGCCTTGAAGGTGGGGGCAACACTGAAGCTTTCTTT; cdr3_aa: CASSLEGGGNTEAFF
clone_size: .; d_call: TRBD1; j_call: TRBJ1-2; v_call: TRBV20-1; cdr3_nt: TGCAGTGTCCCAGCCGCGGACAGGGTCAATGGCTACACCTTC; cdr3_aa: CSVPAADRVNGYTF
clone_size: .; d_call: .; j_call: TRBJ2-2; v_call: TRBV6-5; cdr3_nt: TGTGCCAGCAGTTACTCTCGACGAACCGGGGAGCTGTTTTTT; cdr3_aa: CASSYSRRTGELFF
clone_size: once; d_call: .; j_call: TRBJ1-2; v_call: TRBV25-1; cdr3_nt: TGTGCCAGCAGTTCCACCGGGGCGTCCAACTATGGCTACACCTTC; cdr3_aa: CASSSTGASNYGYTF
clone_size: .; d_call: .; j_call: TRBJ2-6; v_call: TRBV28; cdr3_nt: TGTGCCAGCAACACTGGCTCTGGTGCCAACGTCCTGACTTTC; cdr3_aa: CASNTGSGANVLTF
clone_size: few; d_call: TRBD1; j_call: TRBJ1-1; v_call: TRBV20-1; cdr3_nt: TGCAGTGGGACAGGAGACATGAACACTGAAGCTTTCTTT; cdr3_aa: CSGTGDMNTEAFF
clone_size: .; d_call: TRBD2; j_call: TRBJ2-7; v_call: TRBV30; cdr3_nt: TGTGCCTGGAGTGTATTAGCGGGGGCCTACGAGCAGTACTTC; cdr3_aa: CAWSVLAGAYEQYF
clone_size: few; d_call: .; j_call: TRBJ2-6; v_call: TRBV2; cdr3_nt: TGTGCCAGCACCGAGGGGGCCAACGTCCTGACTTTC; cdr3_aa: CASTEGANVLTF
clone_size: .; d_call: .; j_call: TRBJ2-3; v_call: TRBV15; cdr3_nt: TGTGCCACCAGCAGAGATATGGTGGCGGATACGCAGTATTTT; cdr3_aa: CATSRDMVADTQYF
clone_size: .; d_call: TRBD2; j_call: TRBJ2-7; v_call: TRBV2; cdr3_nt: TGTGCCCGGGGGAGGGCGGAGTCCGAGCAGTACTTC; cdr3_aa: CARGRAESEQYF
clone_size: once; d_call: .; j_call: TRBJ2-1; v_call: TRBV7-6; cdr3_nt: TGTGCCAGCAGCTTACGGCGGGGAAGCTCCTACAATGAGCAGTTCTTC; cdr3_aa: CASSLRRGSSYNEQFF
clone_size: .; d_call: .; j_call: TRBJ1-2; v_call: TRBV2; cdr3_nt: TGTGCCAGCAGTTTGGGAACGAACTATGGCTACACCTTC; cdr3_aa: CASSLGTNYGYTF
clone_size: .; d_call: .; j_call: TRBJ2-5; v_call: TRBV7-2; cdr3_nt: TGTGCCAGCAGCGCAACAGGTTCAGAGACCCAGTACTTC; cdr3_aa: CASSATGSETQYF
clone_size: many; d_call: .; j_call: TRBJ1-5; v_call: TRBV19; cdr3_nt: TGTGCCAGTACCCCGGGGACCTATAGCAATCAGCCCCAGCATTTT; cdr3_aa: CASTPGTYSNQPQHF
clone_size: .; d_call: TRBD1; j_call: TRBJ2-2; v_call: TRBV20-1; cdr3_nt: TGCAGTGCCGAGACCGGGACAGGGAACACCGGGGAGCTGTTTTTT; cdr3_aa: CSAETGTGNTGELFF
clone_size: few; d_call: .; j_call: TRBJ1-1; v_call: TRBV7-2; cdr3_nt: TGTGCCAGCAGCCCCCTTTCTGGCACTGAAGCTTTCTTT; cdr3_aa: CASSPLSGTEAFF
clone_size: .; d_call: .; j_call: TRBJ1-6; v_call: TRBV10-3; cdr3_nt: TGTGCCGTCAGCCGAACAGAGGGTGATAATTCACCCCTCCACTTT; cdr3_aa: CAVSRTEGDNSPLHF
clone_size: many; d_call: .; j_call: TRBJ2-7; v_call: TRBV2; cdr3_nt: TGTGCCAGCAGTGAGGACGAGCAGTACTTC; cdr3_aa: CASSEDEQYF
clone_size: .; d_call: .; j_call: TRBJ1-2; v_call: TRBV10-3; cdr3_nt: TGTGCCTCCACCGAGACGGGGGCTTCCTATGGCTACACCTTC; cdr3_aa: CASTETGASYGYTF
clone_size: .; d_call: TRBD2; j_call: TRBJ2-1; v_call: TRBV29-1; cdr3_nt: TGCAGCGTTGATGGCCAGCGGGGATACAATGAGCAGTTCTTC; cdr3_aa: CSVDGQRGYNEQFF
clone_size: .; d_call: TRBD1; j_call: TRBJ1-2; v_call: TRBV11-1; cdr3_nt: TGTGCCAGCAGCTTAGATGGTGGGACAGGGGGCGATGGCTACACCTTC; cdr3_aa: CASSLDGGTGGDGYTF